The rows below give T cell receptor beta chains drawn from one sample of a study of T-cell memory formation after mild COVID-19. TCRdb reprocessed the 5' RACE reads with MiXCR, giving one entry per CDR3 protein. This table has hundreds of thousands of distinct CDR3 sequences, 15% to 20% appearing once. Specimen: PBMCs or a T cell subset sorted from them (not recorded which). Source of these receptors: an adult woman who had mild COVID-19 (a few samples of this study predate the infection). Cell type and time point are not known. CDR3s include the opening cysteine and the closing phenylalanine or tryptophan. The D gene is left open where the match is weak. Expanded clones are given a class, and other clones once, few, many or no size at all.

d_gene	abundance	v_gene	j_gene	len	CDR3aa	CDR3nt
TRBD1	NA	TRBV23-1	TRBJ2-5	14	CASRRDRVQETQYF	TGCGCCAGCAGAAGGGACAGGGTTCAAGAGACCCAGTACTTC
NA	few	TRBV25-1	TRBJ1-5	15	CASSEGGTGNQPQHF	TGTGCCAGCAGTGAAGGTGGGACCGGCAATCAGCCCCAGCATTTT
NA	few	TRBV28	TRBJ2-7	16	CASSLILTASSYEQYF	TGTGCCAGCAGTTTGATTTTGACAGCGAGCTCCTACGAGCAGTACTTC
NA	NA	TRBV19	TRBJ1-1	13	CASSFRAAGEAFF	TGTGCCAGTAGTTTTCGAGCAGCCGGCGAAGCTTTCTTT
NA	NA	TRBV7-2	TRBJ2-6	15	CASSLVAGGANVLTF	TGTGCCAGCAGCTTAGTTGCTGGTGGGGCCAACGTCCTGACTTTC
NA	few	TRBV7-2	TRBJ1-2	14	CASRPSNGGYGYTF	TGTGCCAGCAGGCCCTCAAATGGGGGATATGGCTACACCTTC
TRBD2	many	TRBV12-3/TRBV12-4	TRBJ2-5	15	CASSWTSGSQETQYF	TGTGCCAGCAGCTGGACTAGCGGGAGCCAAGAGACCCAGTACTTC
NA	few	TRBV5-6	TRBJ2-3	18	CASSPVPARTPVTDTQYF	TGTGCCAGCAGCCCGGTCCCCGCCCGGACGCCGGTCACAGATACGCAGTATTTT
TRBD2	NA	TRBV19	TRBJ2-5	13	CASTIGGGETQYF	TGTGCCAGTACCATCGGGGGAGGGGAGACCCAGTACTTC
TRBD2	many	TRBV7-2	TRBJ2-3	15	CASSSLAASTDTQYF	TGTGCCAGCAGCTCCCTAGCGGCTAGCACAGATACGCAGTATTTT
TRBD1	NA	TRBV6-5	TRBJ1-2	15	CASRRQGSTNYGYTF	TGTGCCAGCAGAAGACAGGGGTCCACTAACTATGGCTACACCTTC
NA	few	TRBV4-1	TRBJ1-6	16	CASSHHTDGYNSPLHF	TGCGCCAGCAGCCATCATACGGACGGATATAATTCACCCCTCCACTTT
NA	NA	TRBV7-9	TRBJ2-2	12	CVSSFFPGELFF	TGTGTCAGCAGCTTTTTCCCCGGGGAGCTGTTTTTT
TRBD1	NA	TRBV6-5	TRBJ1-2	16	CASRSGTGGLNYGYTF	TGTGCCAGCAGGTCGGGAACAGGGGGCCTTAACTATGGCTACACCTTC
TRBD1	NA	TRBV24-1	TRBJ2-3	15	CATSDHRGQGDTQYF	TGTGCCACCAGTGATCACAGGGGGCAGGGAGATACGCAGTATTTT
NA	many	TRBV30	TRBJ2-5	12	CAWSGGGETQYF	TGTGCCTGGAGTGGTGGGGGTGAGACCCAGTACTTC
NA	NA	TRBV15	TRBJ2-3	15	CATSSRAGFTDTQYF	TGTGCCACCAGCTCGAGGGCGGGATTCACAGATACGCAGTATTTT